This entry features one T cell receptor (beta chain) sequence. This clonotype was counted many times. Its target antigen remains unknown. Base-call qualities are not available, and no considerably larger clone is one nucleotide away. V gives up 1 base and J gives up 6 bases, and the segment between their germline ends measures 10 bases. Taken from cysteine to phenylalanine, the CDR3 has 15 residues. CDR3 DNA only is kept here, 45 bases in frame from base 1. Based on the germline V gene (reference sequence), the CDR1 and CDR2 sequences are LGHDT and YNNKEL. A case-control design nested within a healthcare worker cohort in London, UK, was used, with weekly nasopharyngeal swab PCR tests and blood sampling performed. Healthcare workers were enrolled in the week of the UK lockdown, from 23 to 31 March 2020, and were followed every week for up to roughly 15 weeks. The entry originates in a study of early T cells in non-severe SARS-CoV-2 infection (dated by TCRdb to about 2021). For context, the study as a whole: Because TCR sequencing relied on bulk RNA taken from unsorted whole blood, pairing of alpha and beta chains was not possible. Results and caveats for the whole study, not just this receptor: VDJdb matching was skewed toward anti-spike CD8 responses, so virus-specific expansions were likely underestimated and private and CD4 specificities were missed.

The library was generated by 5' RACE. The listed sequencing device is NextSeq 500. To correct for sequencing error and PCR bias, the TCR library protocol tagged individual cDNA molecules with unique molecular identifiers. Both TCR alpha and beta chains were sequenced, and tight co-correlation was observed between alpha and beta sequence abundances in each sample. The original pipeline was this. Decombinator V4 was used to annotate the V gene, J gene and CDR3 of the TCR sequences. TCRs were defined as expanded if a significant change between any two time points was detected under a Poisson model with p below 0.0001. TCR abundances were normalised to the total number of TCRs sequenced per sample and expressed as counts per million. MAIT TCRs were defined by TRAV1-2 paired with TRAJ12, TRAJ20 or TRAJ33, and iNKT TCRs by TRAV10 paired with TRAJ18. VDJdb, accessed 1 November 2021, was searched for CMV, EBV and SARS-CoV-2 annotated TCRs, with TCRs annotated for multiple antigens excluded. TCRdb cleaned the public reads at Q25 with fastp, built clones with MiXCR and kept in-frame beta chains. Every distinct CDR3 protein forms one entry, paired with its most common genes and DNA. TCRdb assigned the V and J calls; the authors' analysis was not used. Within this sample are approximately 65,000 distinct CDR3 sequences, with 9% to 15% of them counted one time only. The top ten clones comprise over 1.5% of the sample.

Recombination linked TRBV3-1 to TRBJ1-6; the D gene is not confidently resolved. Sequencing was done on a sample of whole blood. The clonotype originates from an adult who was a healthcare worker with PCR-confirmed SARS-CoV-2 infection or an uninfected control (not recorded which). The CDR3 protein: CASSQVGGINSPLHF. The DNA is TGTGCCAGCAGCCAAGTTGGAGGCATTAATTCACCCCTCCACTTT.